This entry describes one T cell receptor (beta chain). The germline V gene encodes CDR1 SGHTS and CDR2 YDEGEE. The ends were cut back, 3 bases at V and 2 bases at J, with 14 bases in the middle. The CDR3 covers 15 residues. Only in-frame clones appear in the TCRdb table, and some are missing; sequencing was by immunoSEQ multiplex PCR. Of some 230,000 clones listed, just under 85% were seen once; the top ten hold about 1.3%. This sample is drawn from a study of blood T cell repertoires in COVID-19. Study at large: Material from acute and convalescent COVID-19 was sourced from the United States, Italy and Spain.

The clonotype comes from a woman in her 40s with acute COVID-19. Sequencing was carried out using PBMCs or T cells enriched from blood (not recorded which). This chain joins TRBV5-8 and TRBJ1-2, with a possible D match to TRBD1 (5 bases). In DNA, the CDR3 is TGTGCCAGCAGCTCGATAGACAGCGCCAACTATGGCTACACCTTC. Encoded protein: CASSSIDSANYGYTF.